The 2 T cell receptor beta chains reported below all come from one sample, sequenced in a study of shared clonotypes between healthy human individuals. Data came from immunoSEQ multiplex PCR; TCRdb stores just in-frame clones and leaves some out. The profile shows 850,000 to 1,100,000 clones, 77% of them singletons. Sequences were obtained from memory CD4+ T cells from PBMCs. Subset here: CD45RA-negative fraction. The source of these receptors is a man aged 18 to 30 in good health. Some clones in this sample may be carry-over from other donors' samples.

This rearrangement joins TRBV5-6 to TRBJ2-7; the D call may be TRBD1 or TRBD2 (6 bases each). V shed 6 bases and J shed 0 bases, with 19 bases lying between them. Looked up from germline, CDR1 is SGHDT and CDR2 is YYEEEE. The CDR3 covers 16 residues. The CDR3 loop is CASTLGGGILSYEQYF. The CDR3 bases are TGTGCCAGCACCCTGGGGGGCGGGATCCTCTCCTACGAGCAGTACTTC.

This rearrangement joins TRBV18 to TRBJ2-7; TRBD1 matches at 8 bases. The CDR3 contains 13 residues. Trimming cost V 3 bases and J 5 bases; bases outside gene matches: 3. Per germline, CDR1 KGHSH and CDR2 LQKENI. The CDR3 DNA reads as TGTGCCAGCTCACCGGACAGGGTCCACGAGCAGTACTTC. Protein: CASSPDRVHEQYF.